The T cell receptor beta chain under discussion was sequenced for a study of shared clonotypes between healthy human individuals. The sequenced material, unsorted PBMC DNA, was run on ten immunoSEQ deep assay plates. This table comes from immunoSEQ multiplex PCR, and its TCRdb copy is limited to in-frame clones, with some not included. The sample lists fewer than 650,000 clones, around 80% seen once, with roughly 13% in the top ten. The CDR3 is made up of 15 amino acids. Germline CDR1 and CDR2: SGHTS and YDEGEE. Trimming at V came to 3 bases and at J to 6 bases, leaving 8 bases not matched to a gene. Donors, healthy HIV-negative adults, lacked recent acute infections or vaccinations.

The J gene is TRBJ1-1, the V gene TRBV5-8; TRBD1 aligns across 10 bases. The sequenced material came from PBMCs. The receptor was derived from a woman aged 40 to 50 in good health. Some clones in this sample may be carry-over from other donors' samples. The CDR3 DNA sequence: TGTGCCAGCAGCTCGGACGGGACAGGGGCCGCTGAAGCTTTCTTT. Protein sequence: CASSSDGTGAAEAFF.